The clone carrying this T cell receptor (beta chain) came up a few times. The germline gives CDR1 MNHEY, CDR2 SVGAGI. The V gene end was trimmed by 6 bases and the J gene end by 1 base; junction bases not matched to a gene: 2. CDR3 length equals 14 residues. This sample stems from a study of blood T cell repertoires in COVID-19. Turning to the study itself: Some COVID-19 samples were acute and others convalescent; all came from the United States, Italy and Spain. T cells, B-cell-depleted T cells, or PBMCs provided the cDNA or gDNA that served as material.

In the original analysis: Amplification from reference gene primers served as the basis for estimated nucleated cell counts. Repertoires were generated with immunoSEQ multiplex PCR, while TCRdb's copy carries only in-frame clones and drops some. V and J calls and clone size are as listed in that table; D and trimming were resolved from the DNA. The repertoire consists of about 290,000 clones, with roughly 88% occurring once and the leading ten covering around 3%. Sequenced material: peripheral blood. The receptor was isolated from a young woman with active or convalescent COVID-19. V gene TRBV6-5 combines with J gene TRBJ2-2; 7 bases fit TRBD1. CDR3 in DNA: TGTGCCAGCAGGCCAGGGGGGAACACCGGGGAGCTGTTTTTT. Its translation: CASRPGGNTGELFF.